Listed here is a single TCR beta chain. The template was RNA from unsorted bulk tissue. More than 3 cm separated this lung sample from the edge of the tumor. The library came from three nested PCR rounds adapted from ARM-PCR protocols. TCRdb re-called the multiplex PCR reads through MiXCR, storing one row per CDR3 protein. The sample has 85,000 to 130,000 distinct CDR3 sequences, roughly 60% seen once. This sample stems from a study of tumor and adjacent non-tumor tissue in lung cancer. Trimming shortened V by 6 bases and J by 4 bases, and 13 bases separated the two germline ends. The CDR3 extends over 14 amino acids. Germline-derived CDR1 and CDR2 are MNHEY and SVGAGI.

The chain joins TRBV6-5 to TRBJ1-5; TRBD1 might be the D (5 bases). The sequenced sample was distant non-tumor lung tissue. This clonotype was sampled from a man aged 30-40 years with non-small cell lung cancer. CDR3 DNA: TGTGCCAGCAGCAGGGAGGGGAGGAATCAGCCCCAGCATTTT. Its protein is CASSREGRNQPQHF.